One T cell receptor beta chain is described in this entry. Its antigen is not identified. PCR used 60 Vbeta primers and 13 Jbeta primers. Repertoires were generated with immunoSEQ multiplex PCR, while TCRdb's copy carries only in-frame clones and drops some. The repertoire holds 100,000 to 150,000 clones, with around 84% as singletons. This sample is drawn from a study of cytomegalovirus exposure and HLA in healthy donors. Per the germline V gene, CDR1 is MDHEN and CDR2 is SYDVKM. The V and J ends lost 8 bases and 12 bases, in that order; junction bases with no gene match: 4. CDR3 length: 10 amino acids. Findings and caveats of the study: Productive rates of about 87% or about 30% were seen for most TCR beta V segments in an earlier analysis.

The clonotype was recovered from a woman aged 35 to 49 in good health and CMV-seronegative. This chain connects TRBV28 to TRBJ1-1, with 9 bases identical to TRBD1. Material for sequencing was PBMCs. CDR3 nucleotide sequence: TGTGCCAGCGGGGGGACAGGGTCTTTCTTT. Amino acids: CASGGTGSFF.